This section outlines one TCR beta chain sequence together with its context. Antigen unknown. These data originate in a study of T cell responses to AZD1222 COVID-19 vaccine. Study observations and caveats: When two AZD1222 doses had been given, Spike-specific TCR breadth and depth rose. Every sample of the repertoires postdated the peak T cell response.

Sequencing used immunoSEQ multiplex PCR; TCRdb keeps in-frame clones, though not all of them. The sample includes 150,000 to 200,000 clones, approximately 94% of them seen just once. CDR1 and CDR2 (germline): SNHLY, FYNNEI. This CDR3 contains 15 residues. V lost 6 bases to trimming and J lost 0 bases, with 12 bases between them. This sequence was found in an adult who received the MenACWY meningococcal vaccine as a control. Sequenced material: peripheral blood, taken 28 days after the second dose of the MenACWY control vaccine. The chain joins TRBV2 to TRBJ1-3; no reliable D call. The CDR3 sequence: CASRPDVGSGNTIYF. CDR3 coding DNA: TGTGCCAGCAGGCCGGACGTGGGCTCTGGAAACACCATATATTTT.